This section outlines one T cell receptor (beta chain) sequence together with its context. Assay: immunoSEQ multiplex PCR; the TCRdb copy retains only in-frame clones and omits some. The table records about 210,000 clones, 80% of them present only once. V lost 7 bases to trimming and J lost 2 bases; unmatched junction nucleotides: 4. This CDR3 spans 14 amino acids. Germline values: CDR1 LNHDA, CDR2 SQIVND (reference sequence). The data were obtained in a study of blood T cell repertoires in COVID-19. Looking at the study overall: Specimens from acute and convalescent COVID-19 originated in the United States, Italy and Spain.

Sequencing used peripheral blood. The J gene is TRBJ1-2, the V gene TRBV19; 10 bases fit TRBD1. The receptor was isolated from a human donor in a cohort sampled during active COVID-19. The CDR3: CASMRDRGNYGYTF. The CDR3 DNA sequence: TGTGCCAGTATGAGGGACAGGGGAAACTATGGCTACACCTTC.